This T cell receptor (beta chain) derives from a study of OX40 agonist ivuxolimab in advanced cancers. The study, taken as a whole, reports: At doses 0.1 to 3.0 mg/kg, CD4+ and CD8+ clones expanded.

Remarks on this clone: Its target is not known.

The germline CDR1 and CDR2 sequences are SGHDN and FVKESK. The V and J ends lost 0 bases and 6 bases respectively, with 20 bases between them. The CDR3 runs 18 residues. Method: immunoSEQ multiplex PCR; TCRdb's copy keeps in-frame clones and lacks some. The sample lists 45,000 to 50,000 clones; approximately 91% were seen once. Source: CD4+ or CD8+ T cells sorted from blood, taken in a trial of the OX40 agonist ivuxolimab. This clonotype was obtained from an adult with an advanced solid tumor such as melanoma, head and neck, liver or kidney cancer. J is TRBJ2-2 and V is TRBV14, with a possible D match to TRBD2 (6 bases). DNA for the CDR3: TGTGCCAGCAGCCAAGATCTTTATGGGCGGGGAGGCTCCGGGGAGCTGTTTTTT. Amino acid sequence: CASSQDLYGRGGSGELFF. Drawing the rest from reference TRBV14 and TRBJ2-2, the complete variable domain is EAGVTQFPSHSVIEKGQTVTLRCDPISGHDNLYWYRRVMGKEIKFLLHFVKESKQDESGMPNNRFLAERTGGTYSTLKVQPAELEDSGVYFCASSQDLYGRGGSGELFFGEGSRLTVL.